Following are 23 T cell receptor beta chains from one sample sequenced in a study of T cell responses to AZD1222 COVID-19 vaccine. TCRdb's table, derived via immunoSEQ multiplex PCR, lists solely in-frame clones and lacks some. The sample carries over 150,000 clones, around nine tenths recorded once. The sample was peripheral blood, taken on day 0 of AZD1222 vaccination. The source is an adult in good health.

The CDR3 nucleotides read TGTGCCAGCAGCTTAACCTTCGGAACCGGGGAGCTGTTTTTT. Its protein product is CASSLTFGTGELFF. V and J are TRBV11-2 and TRBJ2-2; D unclear. This CDR3 region has 14 residues. The ends were cut back, 2 bases at V and 5 bases at J, with 9 bases in the middle. The germline V gene has CDR1 SGHAT and CDR2 FQNNGV.

The chain employs TRBV5-4 and TRBJ2-3; a weak D match, TRBD2 (6 bases). Per germline, CDR1 SGHNT and CDR2 YYREEE (reference sequence). V was cut by 2 bases and J by 1 base, with 8 bases left in between. CDR3 length: 14 amino acids. The CDR3 region has the DNA TGTGCCAGCAGCTTAGAGCGGGGCACAGATACGCAGTATTTT. This gives the protein CASSLERGTDTQYF. Variable domain in full (rest from reference TRBV5-4 and TRBJ2-3): ETGVTQSPTHLIKTRGQQVTLRCSSQSGHNTVSWYQQALGQGPQFIFQYYREEENGRGNFPPRFSGLQFPNYSSELNVNALELDDSALYLCASSLERGTDTQYFGPGTRLTVL.

V usage is TRBV19 and J usage is TRBJ2-2; D may be TRBD1 (6 bases). Trimming took 4 bases from V and 3 from J, leaving 18 bases between them. From germline, CDR1 is LNHDA and CDR2 SQIVND (reference sequence). The CDR3 is made up of 17 amino acids. CDR3: CASSTKTGSRDTGELFF. The DNA of the CDR3 is TGTGCCAGTAGTACAAAAACAGGGAGCCGGGACACCGGGGAGCTGTTTTTT.

The chain joins TRBV5-4 to TRBJ2-3; unclear D gene. CDR1 is SGHNT, CDR2 YYREEE, per germline (reference sequence). V lost 0 bases and J lost 2, with 13 bases in between. CDR3 size: 16 residues. CDR3 sequence reads: CASSLGGTLTTDTQYF. The CDR3 nucleotides are TGTGCCAGCAGCTTGGGTGGCACCTTGACCACAGATACGCAGTATTTT.

This clone was counted once. The rearrangement uses TRBV7-2 and TRBJ1-3; D perhaps matches TRBD1 (6 bases). Trimming pared 4 bases from V and 0 bases from J, leaving 16 bases between. The germline V gene encodes CDR1 SGHTA and CDR2 FQGNSA. The CDR3 extends over 17 amino acids. CDR3 nucleotides: TGTGCCAGCAGCTGGGGGGGACATCTGAGCTCTGGAAACACCATATATTTT. Residues: CASSWGGHLSSGNTIYF.

As DNA, the CDR3 is TGTGCCATCAGTGAAGCGACCTCATATGGCTACACCTTC. Translating it yields CAISEATSYGYTF. The rearrangement links TRBV10-3 to TRBJ1-2; D remains unclear. The CDR3 contains 13 residues. V was clipped by 3 bases and J by 5 bases, with 10 bases between them. CDR1 and CDR2 from the germline V gene are ENHRY and SYGVKD.

This rearrangement joins TRBV5-1 to TRBJ2-3; D perhaps matches TRBD1 (6 bases). Germline V CDR1 and CDR2: SGHRS, YFSETQ. The CDR3 is 14 residues long. Trimming removed 6 bases at V and 6 bases at J, with 17 bases between. CDR3 nucleotide sequence: TGCGCCAGCACCGGGACATGGGTGTTGGATACGCAGTATTTT. Protein sequence: CASTGTWVLDTQYF.

The chain uses TRBV5-1 and TRBJ2-7, with 9 bases that match TRBD2. In germline, CDR1 is SGHRS, CDR2 YFSETQ. The trim removed 4 bases at V and 2 bases at J, leaving 10 bases unmatched. There are 16 residues in the CDR3. CDR3 region: CASSRAPSGATYEQYF. DNA for the CDR3: TGCGCCAGCAGCCGGGCCCCTAGCGGGGCCACCTACGAGCAGTACTTC. Full variable domain (missing parts from reference TRBV5-1 and TRBJ2-7): KAGVTQTPRYLIKTRGQQVTLSCSPISGHRSVSWYQQTPGQGLQFLFEYFSETQRNKGNFPGRFSGRQFSNSRSEMNVSTLELGDSALYLCASSRAPSGATYEQYFGPGTRLTVT.

In nucleotides, the CDR3 is TGTGCCAGCTCACCTAGGACTAGGTTAACAGATACGCAGTATTTT. This codes for CASSPRTRLTDTQYF. The genes are TRBV18 and TRBJ2-3; 7 bases agree with TRBD2. The CDR3 runs to 15 residues. V shed 3 bases, J shed 3 bases, and the junction held 6 bases outside the gene matches. CDR1 and CDR2 from the germline V gene are KGHSH and LQKENI.

This clone has only a few counts. The J gene is TRBJ1-1, the V gene TRBV30; TRBD1 agrees at 7 bases. CDR3 size: 13 residues. CDR1 and CDR2 (germline): GTSNPN, SVGIG (reference sequence). With 2 bases clipped from V and 6 bases from J, the junction kept 6 bases outside the gene matches. In DNA form, the CDR3 reads TGTGCCTGGAGTCGAGGGGGCTACTCTGAAGCTTTCTTT. It encodes CAWSRGGYSEAFF.

This chain connects TRBV11-3 to TRBJ2-5; D perhaps matches TRBD1 (5 bases). Germline V gene sequence: CDR1 SGHNT, CDR2 YENEEA. CDR3 size: 13 residues. The ends were cut back, 5 bases at V and 5 bases at J, with 12 bases in the middle. CDR3 DNA: TGTGCCAGCAGCAGACAGTTCGGGGAGACCCAGTACTTC. It codes for CASSRQFGETQYF.

This sequence joins TRBV19 and TRBJ2-1; D is uncertain. The germline V gene encodes CDR1 LNHDA and CDR2 SQIVND (reference sequence). Trimming pared 3 bases from V and 4 bases from J, leaving 7 bases between. The CDR3 is 13 amino acids. For the CDR3, the DNA is TGTGCCAGTAGTATCGAGCTTTACAATGAGCAGTTCTTC. Translation gives CASSIELYNEQFF.

The rearrangement joins TRBV4-3 to TRBJ1-3, with D uncertain. CDR3 length: 16 residues. The ends were cut back, 0 bases at V and 0 bases at J, with 9 bases in the middle. Germline V gene data show CDR1 as LGHNA and CDR2 as YSLEER. CDR3 sequence reads: CASSQDRANSGNTIYF. CDR3 DNA: TGCGCCAGCAGCCAAGATAGGGCTAACTCTGGAAACACCATATATTTT.

This chain joins TRBV9 and TRBJ2-5, with D possibly being TRBD2 (5 bases). The CDR3 is made up of 15 amino acids. V gave up 1 base and J gave up 5 bases, with 15 bases separating them. Germline CDR1 SGDLS, CDR2 YYNGEE. DNA for the CDR3: TGTGCCAGCAGCGTAAGGTACGGGATTGGGGAGACCCAGTACTTC. This translates into CASSVRYGIGETQYF.

The rearrangement uses TRBV7-9 and TRBJ2-7; 12 bases map to TRBD2. Germline lookup yields CDR1 SEHNR and CDR2 FQNEAQ (reference sequence). V lost 7 bases and J lost 4; bases outside the gene matches: 5. The CDR3 spans 14 residues. DNA of the CDR3: TGTGCCAGCACCGCCGGGACTAGCGGGTACGAGCAGTACTTC. Protein: CASTAGTSGYEQYF.

DNA for the CDR3: TGTGCCAGCAGTTTACGGTTAGGGTACTACGAGCAGTACTTC. Translated: CASSLRLGYYEQYF. The chain joins TRBV27 to TRBJ2-7; D is undetermined. V shed 2 bases and J shed 3 bases, with 11 bases lying between them. Germline loops: CDR1 MNHEY, CDR2 SMNVEV (reference sequence). This CDR3 is built from 14 residues.

V is TRBV29-1 and J is TRBJ1-1, with D unclear. Per the germline V gene, CDR1 is SQVTM and CDR2 is ANQGSEA. CDR3 length equals 12 residues. Trimming pared 6 bases from V and 1 base from J, leaving 9 bases between. This CDR3 is CSVHTPNTEAFF. The DNA of the CDR3 is TGCAGCGTCCACACACCGAACACTGAAGCTTTCTTT.

This clone was detected ten times or more. The chain employs TRBV2 and TRBJ1-5, with D tentatively TRBD1 (6 bases). Germline CDR1 is SNHLY and CDR2 is FYNNEI. The ends were cut back, 5 bases at V and 5 bases at J, with 16 bases in the middle. This CDR3 region has 15 residues. The chain's CDR3 is CASSKLQGHDQPQHF. The CDR3 DNA reads TGTGCCAGCAGTAAACTACAGGGACATGATCAGCCCCAGCATTTT.

The rearrangement links TRBV18 to TRBJ2-3, with D maybe TRBD1 (6 bases). This CDR3 spans 16 amino acids. V lost 2 bases and J lost 1, with 13 bases in between. Per the germline V gene, CDR1 is KGHSH and CDR2 is LQKENI. This CDR3 reads CASSPADWTGTDTQYF. The CDR3 DNA is TGTGCCAGCTCACCAGCAGATTGGACAGGCACAGATACGCAGTATTTT.

The V gene is TRBV5-1, the J gene TRBJ2-1, with TRBD1 as a possible D gene (6 bases). The germline gives CDR1 SGHRS, CDR2 YFSETQ. The ends were cut back, 4 bases at V and 10 bases at J, with 18 bases in the middle. The CDR3 is 14 amino acids. CDR3 in amino acids: CASSNGQPSREQFF. The CDR3 coding sequence is TGCGCCAGCAGCAATGGACAGCCCTCAAGGGAGCAGTTCTTC.

This chain joins TRBV5-5 and TRBJ1-2, with unresolved D. CDR1 is SGHKS and CDR2 is YYEKEE in the germline V gene (reference sequence). The CDR3 is 12 amino acids. Between the trimmed V and J ends, which lost 2 bases and 6 bases, there was a span of 8 bases. As DNA, the CDR3 is TGTGCCAGCAGCTTTGACGGAGATGGCTACACCTTC. This sequence encodes CASSFDGDGYTF. The entire variable domain, with the rest obtained from reference TRBV5-5 and TRBJ1-2, is as follows: DAGVTQSPTHLIKTRGQQVTLRCSPISGHKSVSWYQQVLGQGPQFIFQYYEKEERGRGNFPDRFSARQFPNYSSELNVNALLLGDSALYLCASSFDGDGYTFGSGTRLTVV.

The rearrangement uses TRBV12-3 or TRBV12-4 and TRBJ2-3; D may be TRBD2 (5 bases). The V and J ends lost 5 bases and 6 bases respectively, with 9 bases between them. This CDR3 is 12 amino acids long. This chain's CDR3 is CASSRLRDTQYF. CDR3 DNA: TGTGCCAGCAGTAGACTACGGGATACGCAGTATTTT.

The genes are TRBV5-1 and TRBJ1-1; a weak D match, TRBD1 (6 bases). CDR1 and CDR2 from the germline V gene are SGHRS and YFSETQ. V lost 1 base to trimming and J lost 2 bases, with 18 bases between them. The CDR3 is 17 residues long. The DNA for the CDR3 is TGCGCCAGCAGCTTGAACCTCCCTTGGGGGCATAACACTGAAGCTTTCTTT. It is translated as CASSLNLPWGHNTEAFF.